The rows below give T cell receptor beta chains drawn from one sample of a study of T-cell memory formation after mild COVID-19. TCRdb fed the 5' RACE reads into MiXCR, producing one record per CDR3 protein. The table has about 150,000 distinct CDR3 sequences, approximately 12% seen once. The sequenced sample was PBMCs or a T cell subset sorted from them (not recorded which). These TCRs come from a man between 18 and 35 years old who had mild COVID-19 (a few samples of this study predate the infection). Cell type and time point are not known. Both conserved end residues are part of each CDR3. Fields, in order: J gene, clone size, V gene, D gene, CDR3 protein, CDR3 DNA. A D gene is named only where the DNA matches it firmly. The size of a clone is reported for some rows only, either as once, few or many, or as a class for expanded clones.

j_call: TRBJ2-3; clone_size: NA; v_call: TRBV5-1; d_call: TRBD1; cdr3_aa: CDSSDLFGRGHPDTQYF; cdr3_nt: TGCGACAGCAGCGATTTATTCGGCAGGGGGCATCCAGATACGCAGTATTTT
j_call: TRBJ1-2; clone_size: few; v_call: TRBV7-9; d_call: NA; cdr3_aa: CASSPRRGWQGDYGYTF; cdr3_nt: TGTGCCAGCAGCCCGAGGAGGGGTTGGCAGGGCGACTATGGCTACACCTTC
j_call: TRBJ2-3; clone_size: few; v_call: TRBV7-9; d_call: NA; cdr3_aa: CASGGAGDTQYF; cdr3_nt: TGTGCCAGCGGGGGGGCCGGAGATACGCAGTATTTT
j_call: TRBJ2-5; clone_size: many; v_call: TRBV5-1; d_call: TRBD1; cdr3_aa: CASSIGTGEETQYF; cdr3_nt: TGCGCCAGCAGCATCGGGACAGGGGAGGAGACCCAGTACTTC
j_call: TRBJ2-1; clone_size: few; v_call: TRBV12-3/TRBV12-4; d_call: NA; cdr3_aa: CASSFSGGSGNEQFF; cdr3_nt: TGTGCCAGCAGTTTCTCTGGGGGGAGTGGGAATGAGCAGTTCTTC
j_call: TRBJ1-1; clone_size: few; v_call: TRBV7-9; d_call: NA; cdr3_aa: CASRTDRNTEAFF; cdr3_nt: TGTGCCAGCAGGACGGACCGGAACACTGAAGCTTTCTTT
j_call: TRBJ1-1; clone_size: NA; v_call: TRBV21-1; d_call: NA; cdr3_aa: CASSKEKSGNTEAFF; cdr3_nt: TGTGCCAGCAGCAAAGAAAAATCTGGTAACACTGAAGCTTTCTTT
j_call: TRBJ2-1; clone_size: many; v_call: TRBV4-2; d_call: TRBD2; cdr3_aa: CASSRGLAGDEQFF; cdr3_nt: TGTGCCAGCAGCCGCGGACTAGCGGGGGATGAGCAGTTCTTC
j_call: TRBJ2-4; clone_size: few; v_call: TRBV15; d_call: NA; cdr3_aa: CATSRAGGVVKNIQYF; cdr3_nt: TGTGCCACCAGCAGAGCCGGGGGAGTGGTCAAAAACATTCAGTACTTC
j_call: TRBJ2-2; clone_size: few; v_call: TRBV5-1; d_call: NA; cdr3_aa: CASLLSPGSNTGELFF; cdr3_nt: TGCGCCAGCCTCTTATCTCCAGGGTCGAACACCGGGGAGCTGTTTTTT
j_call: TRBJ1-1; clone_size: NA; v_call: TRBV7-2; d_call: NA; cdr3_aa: CASSLAGGQVGAFF; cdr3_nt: TGTGCCAGCAGCTTAGCGGGGGGGCAGGTCGGAGCTTTCTTT
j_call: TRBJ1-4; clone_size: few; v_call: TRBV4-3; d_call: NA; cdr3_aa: CASSQDGTTNEKLFF; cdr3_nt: TGCGCCAGCAGCCAAGACGGCACAACTAATGAAAAACTGTTTTTT
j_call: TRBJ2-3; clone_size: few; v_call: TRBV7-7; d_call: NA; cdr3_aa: CASSPGPVSTDTQYF; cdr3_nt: TGTGCTAGCAGCCCGGGGCCGGTTAGCACAGATACGCAGTATTTT
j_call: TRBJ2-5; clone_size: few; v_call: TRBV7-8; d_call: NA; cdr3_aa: CASRRRDAGTQYF; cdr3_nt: TGTGCCAGCAGGAGACGGGACGCCGGGACCCAGTACTTC
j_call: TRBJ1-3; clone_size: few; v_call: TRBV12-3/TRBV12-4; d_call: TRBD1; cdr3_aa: CASSSWTGSLNTIYF; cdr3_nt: TGTGCCAGCAGTTCCTGGACAGGGTCCCTGAACACCATATATTTT
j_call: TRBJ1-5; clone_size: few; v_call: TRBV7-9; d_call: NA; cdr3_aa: CASSLSAGTHQPQHF; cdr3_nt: TGTGCCAGCAGCTTATCGGCAGGGACCCATCAGCCCCAGCATTTT
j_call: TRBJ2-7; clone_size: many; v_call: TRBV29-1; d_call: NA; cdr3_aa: CSVVIDEQYF; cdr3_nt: TGCAGCGTTGTCATCGACGAGCAGTACTTC
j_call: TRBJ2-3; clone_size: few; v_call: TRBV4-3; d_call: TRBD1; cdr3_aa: CASSQEGQGSTDTQYF; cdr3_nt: TGCGCCAGCAGCCAAGAAGGACAGGGAAGCACAGATACGCAGTATTTT
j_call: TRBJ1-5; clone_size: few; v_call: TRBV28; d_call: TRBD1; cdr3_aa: CASRAGGDQPQHF; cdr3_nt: TGTGCCAGCAGGGCAGGGGGAGATCAGCCCCAGCATTTT
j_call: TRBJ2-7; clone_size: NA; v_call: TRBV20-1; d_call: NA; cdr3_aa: CSFSIGSYEQYF; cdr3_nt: TGCAGCTTCAGTATTGGTTCCTACGAGCAGTACTTC
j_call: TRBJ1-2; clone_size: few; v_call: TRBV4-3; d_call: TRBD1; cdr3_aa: CASSRGQADYNGYTF; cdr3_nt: TGCGCCAGCAGCCGAGGACAGGCGGACTACAATGGCTACACCTTC
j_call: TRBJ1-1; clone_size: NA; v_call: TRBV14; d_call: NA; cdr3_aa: CASSQRTAIEAFF; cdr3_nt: TGTGCCAGCAGCCAGAGGACAGCAATTGAAGCTTTCTTT
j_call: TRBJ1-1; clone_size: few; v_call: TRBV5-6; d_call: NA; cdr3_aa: CASSRITGEAFF; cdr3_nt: TGTGCCAGCAGCCGCATTACAGGAGAAGCTTTCTTT
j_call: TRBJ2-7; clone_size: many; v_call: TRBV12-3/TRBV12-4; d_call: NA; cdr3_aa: CASSLVGGTYEQYF; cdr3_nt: TGTGCCAGCAGTTTAGTAGGGGGGACATACGAGCAGTACTTC
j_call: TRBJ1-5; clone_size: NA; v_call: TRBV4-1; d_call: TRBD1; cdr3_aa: CASSHGDRGDNQPQHF; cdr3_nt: TGCGCCAGCAGCCACGGGGACAGGGGGGACAATCAGCCCCAGCATTTT
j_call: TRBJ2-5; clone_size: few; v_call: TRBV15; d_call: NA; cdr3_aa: CATSPRTGGETQYF; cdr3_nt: TGTGCCACCAGCCCACGGACAGGAGGGGAGACCCAGTACTTC
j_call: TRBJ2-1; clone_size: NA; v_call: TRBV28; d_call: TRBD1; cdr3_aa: CASSQQGDYNEQFF; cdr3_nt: TGTGCCAGCAGTCAACAGGGGGACTACAATGAGCAGTTCTTC
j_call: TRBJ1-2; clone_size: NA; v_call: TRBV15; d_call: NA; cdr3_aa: CATSTGTERIYGYTF; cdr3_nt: TGTGCCACCAGCACGGGGACGGAGAGAATCTATGGCTACACCTTC